A single sample gave rise to the 23 T cell receptor beta chains below, sequenced in a study of shared clonotypes between healthy human individuals (dated by TCRdb to 2018 to 2021). The receptor library was made with the immunoSEQ multiplex PCR assay. Drawn from immuneACCESS, this table holds only the in-frame rearrangements with V and J called that TCRdb kept. Clones are partly lost; checked studies trace under half to an unresolved V gene and leave the rest unexplained. The sample table records about 1.5 million clones; roughly 96% of these occur just once. Approximately 1.2% of the sample goes to the ten largest clones. Sequencing used naive CD4+ T cells sorted from blood. The meaning of the sample's cell subset or site label: CD45RA+ positively selected. The receptors stem from a man aged 25 to 40 in good health.

The gene calls are TRBV5-1 and TRBJ2-1; a weak D match, TRBD2 (6 bases). Germline V lookup: CDR1 SGHRS, CDR2 YFSETQ. The CDR3 loop spans 18 amino acids. Trimming pared 4 bases from V and 2 bases from J, leaving 22 bases between. The DNA of the CDR3 is TGCGCCAGCAGCCCGGAGAGGCGTTCGGGAGCGACCTACAATGAGCAGTTCTTC. Encoded protein: CASSPERRSGATYNEQFF. Looking up the rest from reference TRBV5-1 and TRBJ2-1 gives the full variable domain: KAGVTQTPRYLIKTRGQQVTLSCSPISGHRSVSWYQQTPGQGLQFLFEYFSETQRNKGNFPGRFSGRQFSNSRSEMNVSTLELGDSALYLCASSPERRSGATYNEQFFGPGTRLTVL.

V is TRBV5-1 and J is TRBJ2-3; a weak D match, TRBD2 (6 bases). The CDR3 sequence is 15 residues long. CDR1 is SGHRS, CDR2 YFSETQ, per germline. The V gene lost 1 base and the J gene lost 0 bases, with 9 bases spanning the gap. The CDR3 coding sequence is TGCGCCAGCAGCTTGACTAGCCTAAGCACAGATACGCAGTATTTT. It specifies CASSLTSLSTDTQYF. The full variable domain, rest sourced from reference TRBV5-1 and TRBJ2-3, is KAGVTQTPRYLIKTRGQQVTLSCSPISGHRSVSWYQQTPGQGLQFLFEYFSETQRNKGNFPGRFSGRQFSNSRSEMNVSTLELGDSALYLCASSLTSLSTDTQYFGPGTRLTVL.

The chain recombines TRBV28 with TRBJ1-2, with D tentatively TRBD1 (5 bases). Germline values: CDR1 MDHEN, CDR2 SYDVKM. The CDR3 length is 15 residues. Trimming removed 5 bases from V and 5 bases from J, with 18 bases in between. The CDR3 spells CASSRPGGLGYGYTF. CDR3 bases: TGTGCCAGCAGTCGCCCGGGGGGTCTAGGGTATGGCTACACCTTC.

The gene calls are TRBV7-3 and TRBJ1-2; tentatively, D is TRBD1 (6 bases). Trimming stripped 0 bases from V and 6 bases from J, with 8 bases between. CDR1 SGHTA and CDR2 FQGTGA come from the germline V gene. This CDR3 is 13 amino acids long. The DNA of the CDR3 is TGTGCCAGCAGCTTAACCCGGACAGATGGCTACACCTTC. It yields the protein CASSLTRTDGYTF.

A single count supports this clone. The same CDR3 is also encoded by other DNA sequences in this sample. The V call is TRBV5-4, the J call TRBJ1-1, with TRBD1 matching over 9 bases. Trimming took 4 bases from V and 0 from J; bases not matched to a gene: 10. The CDR3 length is 17 residues. The germline gives CDR1 SGHNT, CDR2 YYREEE (reference sequence). The CDR3 DNA follows: TGTGCCAGCAGCCAGGGGACAGGGAGGTACCTGAACACTGAAGCTTTCTTT. Translating gives CASSQGTGRYLNTEAFF.

The rearrangement links TRBV29-1 to TRBJ1-1; D is unclear. The germline V gene encodes CDR1 SQVTM and CDR2 ANQGSEA. This CDR3 region has 13 residues. V was clipped by 7 bases and J by 1 base, with 13 bases between them. CDR3 bases: TGCAGCGCCGCTCCACAGAGGAACACTGAAGCTTTCTTT. It yields the protein CSAAPQRNTEAFF.

The CDR3 reads CASSIWSVQGAYNEQFF. CDR3 in DNA: TGTGCCAGTAGTATTTGGAGCGTTCAGGGAGCATACAATGAGCAGTTCTTC. The chain links TRBV19 to TRBJ2-1; TRBD1 or TRBD2 may be the D gene (5 bases each). The V and J ends lost 3 bases and 4 bases respectively, with 19 bases between them. The length of the CDR3 is 17 residues. Germline V gene lookup returns CDR1 LNHDA and CDR2 SQIVND (reference sequence). Together with reference TRBV19 and TRBJ2-1, the CDR3 gives the full variable domain: DGGITQSPKYLFRKEGQNVTLSCEQNLNHDAMYWYRQDPGQGLRLIYYSQIVNDFQKGDIAEGYSVSREKKESFPLTVTSAQKNPTAFYLCASSIWSVQGAYNEQFFGPGTRLTVL.

The chain couples TRBV2 to TRBJ1-5; TRBD1 is a possible D gene (5 bases). V was cut by 7 bases and J by 3 bases, with 10 bases left in between. From germline, CDR1 is SNHLY and CDR2 FYNNEI. This CDR3 region has 13 residues. CDR3 sequence reads: CASMIRDNQPQHF. For the CDR3, the DNA is TGTGCCAGCATGATCAGGGACAATCAGCCCCAGCATTTT.

The chain joins TRBV10-3 to TRBJ2-7; tentatively, D is TRBD1 (6 bases). Deletions cut 7 bases from V and 4 bases from J, with 14 bases between. The length of the CDR3 is 13 residues. From germline, CDR1 is ENHRY and CDR2 SYGVKD. The CDR3 protein is CAIMNRAEYEQYF. CDR3 DNA: TGTGCCATCATGAACAGGGCGGAGTACGAGCAGTACTTC.

The V and J genes are TRBV27 and TRBJ2-7; 9 bases line up with TRBD2. This CDR3 has 15 amino acids. V lost 7 bases to trimming and J lost 3 bases; unmatched junction nucleotides: 10. Germline CDR1 MNHEY, CDR2 SMNVEV (reference sequence). CDR3: CASTVDGTSLYEQYF. Here the CDR3 DNA reads TGTGCCAGCACCGTCGACGGGACTAGCCTCTACGAGCAGTACTTC.

The chain joins TRBV5-4 to TRBJ2-1; a possible D gene is TRBD2 (5 bases). Trimming stripped 4 bases from V and 5 bases from J, with 19 bases between. Germline values: CDR1 SGHNT, CDR2 YYREEE (reference sequence). This CDR3 spans 16 amino acids. CDR3 loop: CASSIGMGRGDNEQFF. CDR3 DNA: TGTGCCAGCAGCATCGGGATGGGAAGAGGAGACAATGAGCAGTTCTTC.

V and J are TRBV11-2 and TRBJ2-3, with 9 bases matching TRBD2. Trimming took 6 bases from V and 8 from J; bases not matched to a gene: 15. Germline lookup yields CDR1 SGHAT and CDR2 FQNNGV. This CDR3 has 16 residues. CDR3 residues: CASRTPGTSWSATQYF. The CDR3 nucleotides are TGTGCCAGCAGGACCCCTGGGACTAGCTGGTCTGCTACGCAGTATTTT.

This rearrangement joins TRBV6-6 to TRBJ2-5, with 7 bases identical to TRBD2. Germline V gene lookup returns CDR1 MNHNY and CDR2 SVGAGI (reference sequence). The ends lost 8 bases at V and 1 base at J; junction bases unmatched: 4. The CDR3 consists of 13 residues. The chain's CDR3 is CASGGGTQETQYF. The CDR3 bases are TGTGCCAGCGGCGGGGGTACCCAAGAGACCCAGTACTTC.

The sample holds one count of this clone. The J gene is TRBJ2-1, the V gene TRBV18; 7 bases fit TRBD2. This CDR3 contains 15 residues. Germline V gene sequence: CDR1 KGHSH, CDR2 LQKENI. The V gene end was trimmed by 3 bases and the J gene end by 9 bases; junction bases not matched to a gene: 11. In nucleotides, the CDR3 is TGTGCCAGCTCACCGGATTGGGGGGGTAGGGCTGAGCAGTTCTTC. As protein: CASSPDWGGRAEQFF.

The gene calls are TRBV4-2 and TRBJ2-7; 13 nucleotides agree with TRBD2. The germline V gene has CDR1 LGHNA and CDR2 YNFKEQ. There are 16 residues in the CDR3. J lost 3 bases, V lost 3 bases, and 5 bases had no gene match. Here the CDR3 reads CASSQATSGRDYEQYF. The CDR3 nucleotides are TGTGCCAGCAGCCAGGCCACTAGCGGGAGGGACTACGAGCAGTACTTC.

The chain uses TRBV19 and TRBJ2-7, with D perhaps TRBD1 (6 bases). Trimming left V 3 bases short and J 2 bases short, with 11 bases between. CDR1 and CDR2 from the germline V gene are LNHDA and SQIVND (reference sequence). CDR3 length: 14 amino acids. The CDR3 DNA is TGTGCCAGTAGTATTCAGCGGACAGCCTACGAGCAGTACTTC. Protein product: CASSIQRTAYEQYF.

The chain uses TRBV28 and TRBJ2-7; D possibly corresponds to TRBD1 (7 bases). V lost 2 bases to trimming and J lost 11 bases, with 13 bases between them. The CDR3 length is 12 residues. In germline, CDR1 is MDHEN, CDR2 SYDVKM. The CDR3 DNA is TGTGCCAGCAGTTTACGGTTCAGGGGGGAGTACTTC. Its protein product is CASSLRFRGEYF. Full variable domain (missing parts from reference TRBV28 and TRBJ2-7): DVKVTQSSRYLVKRTGEKVFLECVQDMDHENMFWYRQDPGLGLRLIYFSYDVKMKEKGDIPEGYSVSREKKERFSLILESASTNQTSMYLCASSLRFRGEYFGPGTRLTVT.

The chain has TRBV10-1 and TRBJ2-2; D uncertain. Trimming stripped 10 bases from V and 6 bases from J, with 3 bases between. This CDR3 has 9 amino acids. Germline V CDR1 and CDR2: WNHNN, SYGVQD (reference sequence). CDR3 in DNA: TGCGCCATGGCCGGGGAGCTGTTTTTT. This gives the protein CAMAGELFF.

The chain combines TRBV5-4 with TRBJ2-1; TRBD1 is a possible D gene (6 bases). Germline assignment: CDR1 SGHNT and CDR2 YYREEE (reference sequence). Trimming shortened V by 1 base and J by 7 bases, and 12 bases separated the two germline ends. There are 14 residues in the CDR3. DNA for the CDR3: TGTGCCAGCAGCTTGTATCAGGGGCGGAATGAGCAGTTCTTC. Protein: CASSLYQGRNEQFF. Using reference TRBV5-4 and TRBJ2-1 for the parts outside the CDR3, the full variable domain is ETGVTQSPTHLIKTRGQQVTLRCSSQSGHNTVSWYQQALGQGPQFIFQYYREEENGRGNFPPRFSGLQFPNYSSELNVNALELDDSALYLCASSLYQGRNEQFFGPGTRLTVL.

As DNA, the CDR3 is TGTGCCAGCAGCGGACATGGGACAGGAGGGTCTGGGGCCAACGTCCTGACTTTC. Protein product: CASSGHGTGGSGANVLTF. The chain recombines TRBV11-2 with TRBJ2-6; TRBD1 agrees at 8 bases. Per the germline V gene, CDR1 is SGHAT and CDR2 is FQNNGV. CDR3 length: 18 residues. The junction had 10 bases not matched to a gene; V was cut back by 5 bases and J by 1 base.

V usage is TRBV7-9 and J usage is TRBJ2-1, with D maybe TRBD2 (6 bases). V dropped 1 base and J dropped 9 bases, with 13 bases sitting between them. The germline CDR1 and CDR2 sequences are SEHNR and FQNEAQ (reference sequence). The CDR3 is made up of 14 amino acids. CDR3 in DNA: TGTGCCAGCAGCTTAGATCGGGGGTCCGGTGAGCAGTTCTTC. Protein sequence: CASSLDRGSGEQFF.

This chain connects TRBV4-3 to TRBJ1-1; the D is unclear. V was pared by 1 base and J by 1 base, with 7 bases between. Germline V gives CDR1 LGHNA, CDR2 YSLEER. CDR3 length: 14 amino acids. CDR3 in DNA: TGCGCCAGCAGCCAAGTGGCAAGGAACACTGAAGCTTTCTTT. Its protein is CASSQVARNTEAFF.

J is TRBJ2-7 and V is TRBV7-6, with TRBD2 identical over 9 bases. The CDR3 runs to 16 residues. The junction had 6 bases not matched to a gene; V was cut back by 3 bases and J by 0 bases. Germline-derived CDR1 and CDR2 are SGHVS and FNYEAQ. The CDR3 loop is CASSLETSGLSYEQYF. The DNA of the CDR3 is TGTGCCAGCAGCTTGGAGACTAGCGGCCTCTCCTACGAGCAGTACTTC.